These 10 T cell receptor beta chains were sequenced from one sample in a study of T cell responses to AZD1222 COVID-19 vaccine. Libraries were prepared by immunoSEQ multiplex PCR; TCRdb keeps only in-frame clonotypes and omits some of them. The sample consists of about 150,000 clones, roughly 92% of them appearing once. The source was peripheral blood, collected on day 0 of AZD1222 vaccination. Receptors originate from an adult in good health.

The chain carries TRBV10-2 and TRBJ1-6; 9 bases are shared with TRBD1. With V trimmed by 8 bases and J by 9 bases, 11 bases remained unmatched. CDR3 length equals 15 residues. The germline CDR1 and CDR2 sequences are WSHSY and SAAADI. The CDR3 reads CASVGQGGSSSPLHF. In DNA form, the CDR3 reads TGCGCCAGCGTGGGACAGGGAGGGAGTAGTTCACCCCTCCACTTT.

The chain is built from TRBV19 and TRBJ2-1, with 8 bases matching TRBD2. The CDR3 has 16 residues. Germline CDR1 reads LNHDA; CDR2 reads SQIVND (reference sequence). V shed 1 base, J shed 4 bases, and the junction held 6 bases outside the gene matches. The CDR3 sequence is CASSIGGSGTYNEQFF. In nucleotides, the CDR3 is TGTGCCAGTAGTATAGGGGGTAGCGGGACTTACAATGAGCAGTTCTTC. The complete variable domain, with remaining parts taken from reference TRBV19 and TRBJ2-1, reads DGGITQSPKYLFRKEGQNVTLSCEQNLNHDAMYWYRQDPGQGLRLIYYSQIVNDFQKGDIAEGYSVSREKKESFPLTVTSAQKNPTAFYLCASSIGGSGTYNEQFFGPGTRLTVL.

CDR3 in DNA: TGTGCCAGCTCACCCTGGGACAGGGGGAACACTGAAGCTTTCTTT. As protein: CASSPWDRGNTEAFF. The rearrangement uses TRBV18 and TRBJ1-1; 10 positions agree with TRBD1. The CDR3 contains 15 residues. The germline V gene has CDR1 KGHSH and CDR2 LQKENI. V trimming: 3 bases; J trimming: 1 base; junction bases outside the gene matches: 2.

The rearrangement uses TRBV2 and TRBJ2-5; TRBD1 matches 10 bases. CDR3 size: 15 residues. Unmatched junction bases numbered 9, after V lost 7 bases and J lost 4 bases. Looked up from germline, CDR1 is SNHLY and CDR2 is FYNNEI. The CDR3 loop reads CASTPGQGLRETQYF. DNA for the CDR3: TGTGCCAGCACCCCGGGACAGGGGTTGCGAGAGACCCAGTACTTC. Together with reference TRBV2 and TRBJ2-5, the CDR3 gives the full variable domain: EPEVTQTPSHQVTQMGQEVILRCVPISNHLYFYWYRQILGQKVEFLVSFYNNEISEKSEIFDDQFSVERPDGSNFTLKIRSTKLEDSAMYFCASTPGQGLRETQYFGPGTRLLVL.

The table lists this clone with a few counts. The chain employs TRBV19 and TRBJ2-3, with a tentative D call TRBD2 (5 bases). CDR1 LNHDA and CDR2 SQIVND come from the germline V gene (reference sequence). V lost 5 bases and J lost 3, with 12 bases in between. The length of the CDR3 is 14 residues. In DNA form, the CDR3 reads TGTGCCAGTAGTCCACTAGAGGTAACAGATACGCAGTATTTT. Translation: CASSPLEVTDTQYF.

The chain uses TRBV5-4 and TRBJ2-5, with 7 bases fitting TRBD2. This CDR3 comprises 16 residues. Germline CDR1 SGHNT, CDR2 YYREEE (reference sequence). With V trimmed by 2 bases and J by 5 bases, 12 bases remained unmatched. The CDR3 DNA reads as TGTGCCAGCAGCTTCGGGGGGACCCGGGGTTTCGAGACCCAGTACTTC. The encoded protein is CASSFGGTRGFETQYF.

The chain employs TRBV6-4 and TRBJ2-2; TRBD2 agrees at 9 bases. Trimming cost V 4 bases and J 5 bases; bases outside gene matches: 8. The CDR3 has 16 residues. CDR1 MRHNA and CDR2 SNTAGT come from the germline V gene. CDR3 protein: CASSATGTSNTGELFF. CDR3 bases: TGTGCCAGCAGTGCAACCGGGACTAGCAATACCGGGGAGCTGTTTTTT.

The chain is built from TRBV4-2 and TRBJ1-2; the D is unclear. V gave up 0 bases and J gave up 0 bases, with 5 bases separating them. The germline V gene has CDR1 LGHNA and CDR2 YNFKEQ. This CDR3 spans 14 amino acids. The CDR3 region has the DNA TGTGCCAGCAGCCAAGAGGCATCTAACTATGGCTACACCTTC. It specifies CASSQEASNYGYTF.

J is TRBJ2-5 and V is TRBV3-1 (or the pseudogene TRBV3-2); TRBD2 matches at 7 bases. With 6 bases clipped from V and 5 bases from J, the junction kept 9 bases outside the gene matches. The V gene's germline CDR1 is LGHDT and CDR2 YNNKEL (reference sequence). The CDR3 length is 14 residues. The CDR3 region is CASSRQGGTETQYF. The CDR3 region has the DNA TGTGCCAGCAGTAGGCAGGGAGGGACCGAGACCCAGTACTTC.

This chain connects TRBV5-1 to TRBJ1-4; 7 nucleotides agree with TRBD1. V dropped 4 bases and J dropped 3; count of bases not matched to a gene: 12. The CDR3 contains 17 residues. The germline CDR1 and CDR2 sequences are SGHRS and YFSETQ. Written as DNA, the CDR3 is TGCGCCAGCAGCATTGGACAGGCGCTATCCGCTAATGAAAAACTGTTTTTT. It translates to CASSIGQALSANEKLFF.